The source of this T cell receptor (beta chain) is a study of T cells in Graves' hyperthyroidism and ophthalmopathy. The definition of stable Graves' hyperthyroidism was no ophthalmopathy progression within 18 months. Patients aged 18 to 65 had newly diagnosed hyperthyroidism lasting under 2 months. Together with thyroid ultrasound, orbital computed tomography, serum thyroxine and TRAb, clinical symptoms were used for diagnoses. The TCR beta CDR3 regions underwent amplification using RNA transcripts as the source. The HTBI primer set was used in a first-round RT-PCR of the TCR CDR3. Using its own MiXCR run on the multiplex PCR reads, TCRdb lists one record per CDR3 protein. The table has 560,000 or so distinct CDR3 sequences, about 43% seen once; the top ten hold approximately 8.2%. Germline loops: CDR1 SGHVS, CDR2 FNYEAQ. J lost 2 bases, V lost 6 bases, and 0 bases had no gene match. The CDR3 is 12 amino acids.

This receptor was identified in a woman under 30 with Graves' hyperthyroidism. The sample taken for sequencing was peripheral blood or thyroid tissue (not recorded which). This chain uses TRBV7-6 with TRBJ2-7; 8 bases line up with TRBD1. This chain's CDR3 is CASRQGAYEQYF. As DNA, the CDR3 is TGTGCCAGCAGACAGGGGGCCTACGAGCAGTACTTC.